This T cell receptor beta chain was sequenced for a study of beta chain features in type 1 diabetes. The CDR3 runs 14 residues. V gave up 5 bases and J gave up 6 bases; unmatched junction bases: 4. In germline, CDR1 is SGHVS, CDR2 FNYEAQ. Overall study results and limits: Patients showed naive, central memory and Treg TCRB repertoires that appeared more similar than those of healthy donors. Among patients with Type 1 diabetes, TCRB CDR3s were moderately but significantly shorter in every one of the four CD4+ subsets. HLA influence on TCRB rearrangement stayed unresolved here. Sequencing of cDNA might inflate the share of cells that strongly express TCR.

In regard to this clone: Its matching antigen is unknown.

The whole isolated RNA underwent reverse transcription, so sequencing captured expressed TCRB transcripts. The data were produced by immunoSEQ multiplex PCR, yet TCRdb's version contains in-frame clones alone and is incomplete. Here the sample spans 300,000 to 400,000 clones, 7% to 10% being singletons. Each sorted population was over 95% pure. The receptor comes from a man younger than 45 with type 1 diabetes. The chain has TRBV7-6 and TRBJ2-7; the match to TRBD2 covers 13 bases. Sequencing input: central memory CD4+ T cells from blood. The CDR3 loop is CASSAGLAGFEQYF. The CDR3 coding sequence is TGTGCCAGCAGCGCGGGACTAGCGGGGTTCGAGCAGTACTTC.